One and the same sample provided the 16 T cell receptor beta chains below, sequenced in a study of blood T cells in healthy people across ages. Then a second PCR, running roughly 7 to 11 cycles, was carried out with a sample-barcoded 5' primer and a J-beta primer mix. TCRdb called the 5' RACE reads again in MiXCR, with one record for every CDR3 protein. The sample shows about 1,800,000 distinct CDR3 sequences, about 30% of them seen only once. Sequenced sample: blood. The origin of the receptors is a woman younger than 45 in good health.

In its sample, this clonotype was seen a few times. The CDR3 sequence: CSAGDRGGKLFF. The DNA of the CDR3 is TGCAGTGCCGGAGACAGGGGGGGAAAACTGTTTTTT. This chain links TRBV20-1 with TRBJ1-4; 9 bases agree with TRBD1. CDR1 is DFQATT, CDR2 SNEGSKA, per germline (reference sequence). Trimming at V came to 6 bases and at J to 10 bases, leaving 6 bases not matched to a gene. This CDR3 region has 12 residues.

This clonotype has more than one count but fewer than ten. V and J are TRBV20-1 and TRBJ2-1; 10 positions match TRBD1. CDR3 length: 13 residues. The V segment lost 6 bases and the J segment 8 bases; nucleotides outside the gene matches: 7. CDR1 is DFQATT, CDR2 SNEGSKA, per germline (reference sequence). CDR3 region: CSATGQGPDEQFF. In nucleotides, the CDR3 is TGCAGTGCCACGGGACAGGGGCCCGATGAGCAGTTCTTC.

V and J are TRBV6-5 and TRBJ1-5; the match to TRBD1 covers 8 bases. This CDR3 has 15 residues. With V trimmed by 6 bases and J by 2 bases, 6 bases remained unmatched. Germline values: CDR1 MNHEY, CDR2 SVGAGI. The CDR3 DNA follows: TGTGCCAGCAGACCAACAGGGGGGCGCAATCAGCCCCAGCATTTT. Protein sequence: CASRPTGGRNQPQHF.

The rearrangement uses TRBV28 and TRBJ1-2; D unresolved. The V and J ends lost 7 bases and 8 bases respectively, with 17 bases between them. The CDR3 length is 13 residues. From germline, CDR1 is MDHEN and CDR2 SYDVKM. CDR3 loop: CASIGGVDGGYTF. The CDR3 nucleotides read TGTGCCAGCATAGGCGGGGTGGATGGAGGCTACACCTTC.

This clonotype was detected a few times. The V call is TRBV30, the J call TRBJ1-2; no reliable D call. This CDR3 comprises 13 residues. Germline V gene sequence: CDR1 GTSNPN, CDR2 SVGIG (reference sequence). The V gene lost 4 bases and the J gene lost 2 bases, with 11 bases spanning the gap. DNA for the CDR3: TGTGCCTGGAAGATCGGAGGGAACTATGGCTACACCTTC. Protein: CAWKIGGNYGYTF.

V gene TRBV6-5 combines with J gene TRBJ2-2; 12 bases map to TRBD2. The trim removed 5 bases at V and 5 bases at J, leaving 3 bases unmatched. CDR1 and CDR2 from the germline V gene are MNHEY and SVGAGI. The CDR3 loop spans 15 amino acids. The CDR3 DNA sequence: TGTGCCAGCAGTAGACTAGCGGGAGAAACCGGGGAGCTGTTTTTT. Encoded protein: CASSRLAGETGELFF.

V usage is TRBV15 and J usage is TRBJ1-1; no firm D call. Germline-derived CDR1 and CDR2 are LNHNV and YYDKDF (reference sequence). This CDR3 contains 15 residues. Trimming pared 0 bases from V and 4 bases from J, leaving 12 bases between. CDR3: CATSRDRMVLTEAFF. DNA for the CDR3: TGTGCCACCAGCAGAGATCGTATGGTCCTCACTGAAGCTTTCTTT.

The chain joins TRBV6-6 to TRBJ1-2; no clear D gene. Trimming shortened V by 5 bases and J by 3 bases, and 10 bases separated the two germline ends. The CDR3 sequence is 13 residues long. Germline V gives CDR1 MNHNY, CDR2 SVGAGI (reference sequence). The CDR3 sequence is CASSPLWDYGYTF. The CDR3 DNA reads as TGTGCCAGCAGTCCCCTCTGGGACTATGGCTACACCTTC.

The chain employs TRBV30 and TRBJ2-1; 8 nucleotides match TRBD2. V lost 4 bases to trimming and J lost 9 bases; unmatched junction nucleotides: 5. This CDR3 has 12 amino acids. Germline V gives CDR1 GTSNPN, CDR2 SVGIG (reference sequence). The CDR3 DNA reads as TGTGCCTGGACCGGGGGGGCAGTTGAGCAGTTCTTC. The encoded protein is CAWTGGAVEQFF.

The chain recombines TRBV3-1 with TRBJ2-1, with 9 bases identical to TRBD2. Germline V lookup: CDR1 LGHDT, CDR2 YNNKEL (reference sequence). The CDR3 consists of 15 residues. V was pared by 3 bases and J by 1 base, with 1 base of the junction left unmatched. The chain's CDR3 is CASSHLAGSYNEQFF. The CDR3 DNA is TGTGCCAGCAGCCACCTAGCGGGGTCCTACAATGAGCAGTTCTTC.

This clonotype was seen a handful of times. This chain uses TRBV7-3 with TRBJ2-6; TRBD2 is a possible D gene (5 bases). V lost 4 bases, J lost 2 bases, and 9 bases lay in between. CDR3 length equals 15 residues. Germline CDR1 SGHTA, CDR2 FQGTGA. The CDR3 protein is CASSSLAPGANVLTF. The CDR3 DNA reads TGTGCCAGCAGCTCCCTAGCCCCTGGGGCCAACGTCCTGACTTTC. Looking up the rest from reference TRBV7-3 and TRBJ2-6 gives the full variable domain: GAGVSQTPSNKVTEKGKYVELRCDPISGHTALYWYRQSLGQGPEFLIYFQGTGAADDSGLPNDRFFAVRPEGSVSTLKIQRTERGDSAVYLCASSSLAPGANVLTFGAGSRLTVL.

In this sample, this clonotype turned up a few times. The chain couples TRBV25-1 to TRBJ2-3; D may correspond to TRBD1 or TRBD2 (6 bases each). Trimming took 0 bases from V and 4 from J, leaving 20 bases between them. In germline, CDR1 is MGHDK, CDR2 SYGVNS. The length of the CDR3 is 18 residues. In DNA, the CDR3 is TGTGCCAGCAGTGAATATAGGAGGAGAGGGGGAGGAGCAGATACGCAGTATTTT. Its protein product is CASSEYRRRGGGADTQYF.

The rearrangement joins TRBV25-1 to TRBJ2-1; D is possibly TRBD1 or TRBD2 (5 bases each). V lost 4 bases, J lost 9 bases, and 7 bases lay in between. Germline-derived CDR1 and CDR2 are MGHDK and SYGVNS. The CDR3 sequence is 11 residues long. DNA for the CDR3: TGTGCCAGCAGTGGGGGGACTGAGCAGTTCTTC. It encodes CASSGGTEQFF.

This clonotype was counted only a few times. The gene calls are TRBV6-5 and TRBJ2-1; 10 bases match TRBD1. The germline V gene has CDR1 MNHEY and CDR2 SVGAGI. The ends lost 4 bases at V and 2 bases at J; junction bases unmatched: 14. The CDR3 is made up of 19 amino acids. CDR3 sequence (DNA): TGTGCCAGCAGTTCGATACGCCCCCGGACAGGGGGGACCTACAATGAGCAGTTCTTC. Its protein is CASSSIRPRTGGTYNEQFF.

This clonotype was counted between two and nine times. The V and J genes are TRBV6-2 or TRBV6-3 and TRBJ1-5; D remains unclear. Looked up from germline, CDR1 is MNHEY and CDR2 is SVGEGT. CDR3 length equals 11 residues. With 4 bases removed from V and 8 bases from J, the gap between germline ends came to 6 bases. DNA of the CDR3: TGTGCCAGCAGTTGGTATGAGCCCCAGCATTTT. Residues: CASSWYEPQHF.

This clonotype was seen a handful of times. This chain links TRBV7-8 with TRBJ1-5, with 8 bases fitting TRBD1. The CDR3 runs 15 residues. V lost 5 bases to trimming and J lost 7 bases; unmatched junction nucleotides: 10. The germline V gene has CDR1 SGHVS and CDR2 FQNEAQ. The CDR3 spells CASSPDRVRVQPQHF. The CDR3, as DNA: TGTGCCAGCAGCCCGGACAGGGTCCGAGTACAGCCCCAGCATTTT.